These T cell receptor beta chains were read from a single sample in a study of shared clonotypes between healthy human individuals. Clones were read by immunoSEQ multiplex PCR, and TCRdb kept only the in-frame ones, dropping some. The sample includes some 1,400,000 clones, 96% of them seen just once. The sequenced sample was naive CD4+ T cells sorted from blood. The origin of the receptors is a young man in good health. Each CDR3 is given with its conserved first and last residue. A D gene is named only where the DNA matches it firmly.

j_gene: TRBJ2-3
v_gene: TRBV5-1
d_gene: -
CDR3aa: CASSLEAGLDTQYF
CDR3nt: TGCGCCAGCAGCTTGGAAGCGGGTTTAGATACGCAGTATTTT

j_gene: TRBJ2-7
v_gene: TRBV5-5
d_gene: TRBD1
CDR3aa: CASSGRLTGVDYEQYF
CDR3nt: TGTGCCAGCAGCGGCCGATTAACAGGGGTAGATTACGAGCAGTACTTC

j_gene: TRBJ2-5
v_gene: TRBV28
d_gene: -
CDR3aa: CASSLSPEPTNQETQYF
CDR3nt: TGTGCCAGCAGTTTGTCGCCGGAGCCAACTAACCAAGAGACCCAGTACTTC

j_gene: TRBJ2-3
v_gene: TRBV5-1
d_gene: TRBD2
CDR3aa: CASSLSGASTDTQYF
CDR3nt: TGCGCCAGCAGCTTGAGCGGGGCTAGCACAGATACGCAGTATTTT

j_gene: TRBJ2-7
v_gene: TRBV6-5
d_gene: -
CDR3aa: CASSRLAGEQYF
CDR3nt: TGTGCCAGCAGCCGGCTCGCCGGCGAGCAGTACTTC

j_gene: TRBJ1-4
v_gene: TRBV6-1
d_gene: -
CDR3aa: CASTLGGTNEKLFF
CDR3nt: TGTGCCAGCACCCTAGGGGGAACTAATGAAAAACTGTTTTTT

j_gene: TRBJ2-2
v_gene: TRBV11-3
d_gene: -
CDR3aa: CASSLGQGDTGELFF
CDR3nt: TGTGCCAGCAGCTTAGGTCAGGGCGACACCGGGGAGCTGTTTTTT

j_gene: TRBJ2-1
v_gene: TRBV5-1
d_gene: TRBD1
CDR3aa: CASSLVYRGYNEQFF
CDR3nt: TGCGCCAGCAGCTTAGTTTACAGGGGCTACAATGAGCAGTTCTTC

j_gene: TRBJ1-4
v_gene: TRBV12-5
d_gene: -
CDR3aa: CASGLPDSRRRSNEKLFF
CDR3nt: TGTGCTAGTGGTTTACCGGACTCACGACGGAGATCCAATGAAAAACTGTTTTTT

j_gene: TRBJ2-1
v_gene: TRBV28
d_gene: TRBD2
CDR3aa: CASSLGLAGWYNEQFF
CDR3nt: TGTGCCAGCAGCCTGGGACTAGCCGGATGGTATAATGAGCAGTTCTTC

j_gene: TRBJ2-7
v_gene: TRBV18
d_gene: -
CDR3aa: CASSPVSGGGYEQYF
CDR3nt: TGTGCCAGCTCACCCGTGTCGGGCGGTGGCTACGAGCAGTACTTC

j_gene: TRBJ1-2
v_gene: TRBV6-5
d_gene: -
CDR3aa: CASSKERIYGYTF
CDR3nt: TGTGCCAGCAGCAAGGAAAGAATCTATGGCTACACCTTC

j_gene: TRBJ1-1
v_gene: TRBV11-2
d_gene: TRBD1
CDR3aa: CASSTGQGTEAFF
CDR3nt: TGTGCCAGCAGCACCGGACAGGGAACTGAAGCTTTCTTT

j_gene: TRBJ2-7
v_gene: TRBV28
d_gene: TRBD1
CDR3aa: CASSSGGGLGYEQYF
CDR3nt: TGTGCCAGCAGTTCAGGGGGTGGTTTAGGGTACGAGCAGTACTTC

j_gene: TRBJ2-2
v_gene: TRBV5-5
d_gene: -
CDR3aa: CASSLQARDTGELFF
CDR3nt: TGTGCCAGCAGCTTGCAGGCCAGGGACACCGGGGAGCTGTTTTTT